This T cell receptor (beta chain) is from a study of blood T cell repertoires in COVID-19 (dated by TCRdb to about 2020). Concerning the study at large: Samples from collaborators originated in the United States, Italy and Spain and spanned both the acute and convalescent phases of COVID-19. The material from the prospective study consisted of cDNA or gDNA derived from T cells, B-cell-depleted T cells, or PBMCs. Subjects who had been exposed to COVID-19, were actively infected with it, or had recovered from it provided the deeply sampled blood TCRbeta repertoires that made up the dataset. The repertoires were made available in a free public database intended to serve as a resource for research on the immune response to SARS-CoV-2. Samples were obtained from the ongoing ImmuneRACE study (first 160 participants) and from approximately 1,200 subjects provided by 6 global collaborators. Nearly every sample came with metadata listing a de-identified subject ID, COVID-19 status, age in years and sex. Where available, HLA class I and class II types were obtained from metadata supplied by the sample provider rather than from assay-based typing. General study outcomes and caveats: The amount of clinical and demographic metadata varied by source and participant and was provided uncurated.

Concerning this clone: The clone's antigen remains unknown. The record has no base qualities; no much larger clone is one base away.

The junction carries 9 bases between V and J, which are trimmed by 0 bases and 4 bases respectively. The germline V gene supplies CDR1 MGHRA and CDR2 YSYEKL. From the cysteine through the phenylalanine, the CDR3 covers 14 amino acids. Only the CDR3 part of the read is kept: 42 bases, read in frame from the first base. TCRbeta CDR3 regions were amplified from genomic DNA by means of the immunoSEQ Assay, a bias-controlled multiplex PCR. Under the source paper's analysis protocol: Nucleated cell counts per sample were estimated from amplification of reference gene primers within the assay. Sequence reads were collapsed and filtered to measure the absolute abundance of every unique TCRbeta CDR3 rearrangement. For each sample, productive Simpson clonality was calculated as the square root of Simpson's diversity index over productive rearrangements. Sourced from immuneACCESS, this table was stored by TCRdb with only in-frame sequences that have V and J called. A share of the clones is absent; for the studies checked, an unresolved V gene accounts for under half, and the remainder has no known explanation. The V and J calls and the clone size are those of that table, but D and trimming were determined from the DNA. The sample table contains some 120,000 clones; only one count was recorded for approximately 80% of them. Of the sample, under 2.5% is held by the ten largest clones.

Whole blood was collected in K2EDTA tubes by collaborating institutions according to the institutions' own protocols. For TCRbeta analysis, collaborators shipped samples in one of three forms: frozen whole blood, isolated PBMCs, or DNA extracted from either of those sample types. This chain is built from TRBV4-1 and TRBJ1-2, with TRBD1 tentatively as D gene (5 bases match). Sequenced sample: peripheral blood. This TCR was sampled from a man aged 65-85 years with acute or convalescent COVID-19. The nucleotides are TGCGCCAGCAGCCAAGAAACAGGCGGCTATGGCTACACCTTC. The encoded protein is CASSQETGGYGYTF.